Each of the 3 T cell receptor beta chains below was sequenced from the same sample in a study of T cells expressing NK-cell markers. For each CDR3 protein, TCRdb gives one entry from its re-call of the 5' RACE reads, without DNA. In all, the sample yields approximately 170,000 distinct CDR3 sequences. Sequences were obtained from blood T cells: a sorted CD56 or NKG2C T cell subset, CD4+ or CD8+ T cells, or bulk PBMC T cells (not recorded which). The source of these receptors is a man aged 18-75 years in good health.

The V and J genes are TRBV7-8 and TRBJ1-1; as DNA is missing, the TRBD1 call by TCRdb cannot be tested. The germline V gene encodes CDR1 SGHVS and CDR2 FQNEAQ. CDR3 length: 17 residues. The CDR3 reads CASSLAAGTGSITEAFF.

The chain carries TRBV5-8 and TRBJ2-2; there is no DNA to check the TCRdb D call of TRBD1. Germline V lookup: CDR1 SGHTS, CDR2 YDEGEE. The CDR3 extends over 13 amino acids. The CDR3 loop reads CASSLAFSGTLFF.

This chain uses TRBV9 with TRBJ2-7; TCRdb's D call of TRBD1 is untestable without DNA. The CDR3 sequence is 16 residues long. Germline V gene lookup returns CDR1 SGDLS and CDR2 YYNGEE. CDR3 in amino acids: CASRLQPGQCSYEQYF.